This TCR beta chain was documented in a study of blood T cell repertoires in COVID-19. Study details: There were acute and convalescent COVID-19 samples, and they came from the United States, Italy and Spain.

The germline V gene has CDR1 MGHDK and CDR2 SYGVNS. With 0 bases removed from V and 4 bases from J, the gap between germline ends came to 13 bases. This CDR3 spans 17 amino acids. Profiling relied on immunoSEQ multiplex PCR, and the TCRdb table lists in-frame clones only, not all of them. The data hold about 180,000 clones, with approximately 90% observed a single time. This clonotype originated in a woman aged 45-59 years with acute or convalescent COVID-19. V usage is TRBV25-1 and J usage is TRBJ2-6; tentatively, D is TRBD1 (6 bases). Sequencing input: peripheral blood. CDR3 sequence reads: CASSEYGTGSGANVLTF. Here the CDR3 DNA reads TGTGCCAGCAGTGAATATGGAACAGGGTCCGGGGCCAACGTCCTGACTTTC.